This T cell receptor (beta chain) is from a study of CXCR4 blockade with PD-1 therapy in pancreatic cancer (dated by TCRdb to the late 2010s). For context, the study as a whole: Multiplex immunohistochemistry and TCRbeta immunosequencing of resected pancreatic ductal adenocarcinoma were combined in the study with ex vivo slice culture in which PD-1 and CXCR4 blockade were tested. Two geographically distinct regions were TCR-sequenced from each of about 6 tumors to assess intratumoral heterogeneity.

According to the germline V gene, CDR1 reads MDHEN and CDR2 reads SYDVKM. V is pared back by 4 bases and J by 2 bases, with 15 bases lying between the germline termini. The CDR3, cysteine through phenylalanine, is 15 amino acids long. The retained sequence is limited to the CDR3, 45 bases, with the frame set at the first base. Details on this clone: Its specific antigen is unknown. No much larger clonotype is one base removed from it; base qualities were not supplied.

The archived tumor blocks came from patients who had not received neoadjuvant therapy before resection. The preserved-tissue arm of the study used approximately 31 surgical resection samples from 25 or so previously untreated pancreatic ductal adenocarcinoma patients. DNA for the resection arm was extracted from ten 5-micron curls of FFPE tumor cut next to the multiplex immunohistochemistry slide. TCRbeta CDR3 regions were immunosequenced from extracted DNA using the immunoSEQ Assay at Adaptive Biotechnologies. As for the authors' bioinformatics: To measure the absolute abundance of each unique TCRbeta CDR3, the sequences were collapsed and filtered. Clonality was calculated as 1 minus Pielou's evenness, with only productive in-frame rearrangements included in the computation. For regional overlap, the top 100 nucleotide rearrangements were followed across paired samples, and the Morisita index was used to compare paired samples against unrelated samples. The immunoSEQ Rearrangement Details tool was used to assess convergence of nucleotide rearrangements onto identical amino acid sequences. What TCRdb holds here is the immuneACCESS table cut down to in-frame rearrangements. Part of the clones is not present; checked against another copy, under half of the missing clones reflect an unresolved V gene, and the others are unexplained. V, J and clone size derive from that table, while D and trimming were established from the DNA sequence. The sample table records about 3,300 clones; around 46% of these occur just once. Clones ranked in the top ten supply over 15% of the sample.

General conclusions and limits of the study: A strong correlation was found between amino acid clone frequency and the number of distinct nucleotide rearrangements encoding each amino acid clone, suggesting convergent selection by common tumor antigens. Because only TCRbeta chains were sequenced, true antigen-specificity overlap among convergent dominant clones remained unconfirmed while awaiting paired alpha-beta single-cell sequencing. Although tumors showed clonal expansion, with a mean productive clonality of about 0.15 compared with roughly 0.05 in healthy blood, clonality was not correlated with survival.

This TCR was recovered from a human donor with pancreatic ductal adenocarcinoma. Material: tumor tissue. Recombination connected TRBV28 to TRBJ2-7; the D segment might be TRBD1 or TRBD2, since each matches 6 bases. The sequenced DNA: TGTGCCAGCAGTTCCTTAGGGGGAGGCCCCTACGAGCAGTACTTC. It encodes CASSSLGGGPYEQYF. With the portions outside the CDR3 filled from the reference TRBV28 and TRBJ2-7 genes, the complete variable region becomes DVKVTQSSRYLVKRTGEKVFLECVQDMDHENMFWYRQDPGLGLRLIYFSYDVKMKEKGDIPEGYSVSREKKERFSLILESASTNQTSMYLCASSSLGGGPYEQYFGPGTRLTVT.